What follows are 32 T cell receptor beta chains derived from one specimen sequenced in a study of shared clonotypes between healthy human individuals. The repertoire was sequenced with immunoSEQ multiplex PCR; TCRdb's copy has only in-frame clones and lacks some. The sample lists approximately 400,000 clones, 90% to 97% occurring once. The sequencing input was memory CD8+ T cells sorted from blood. Subset: CD45RO+ cells pooled with CCR7-negative TemRA cells. These receptors all come from a man aged 25 to 40 in good health.

The chain carries TRBV29-1 and TRBJ2-2; D not certain. V gave up 7 bases and J gave up 6 bases, with 9 bases separating them. This CDR3 is 11 amino acids long. The germline CDR1 and CDR2 sequences are SQVTM and ANQGSEA. The CDR3: CSGGRAGELFF. In nucleotides, the CDR3 is TGCAGCGGCGGTCGGGCCGGGGAGCTGTTTTTT.

The chain recombines TRBV30 with TRBJ1-4, with D unclear. Germline loops: CDR1 GTSNPN, CDR2 SVGIG (reference sequence). V was clipped by 1 base and J by 8 bases, with 11 bases between them. The CDR3 has 13 residues. CDR3 coding DNA: TGTGCCTGGAGTGCCGGGGTCGGAGAAAAACTGTTTTTT. This gives the protein CAWSAGVGEKLFF.

J is TRBJ2-2 and V is TRBV6-5; D is unresolved. The germline V and J ends were trimmed by 2 bases and 3 bases, with 7 bases remaining between them. CDR3 size: 14 residues. CDR1 and CDR2 (germline): MNHEY, SVGAGI. This chain's CDR3 is CASSYRTYTGELFF. The CDR3 DNA follows: TGTGCCAGCAGTTACCGGACGTACACCGGGGAGCTGTTTTTT.

This chain joins TRBV6-5 and TRBJ2-2, with 7 bases matching TRBD1. The CDR3 spans 14 residues. The germline V gene encodes CDR1 MNHEY and CDR2 SVGAGI. V shed 7 bases, J shed 5 bases, and the junction held 7 bases outside the gene matches. CDR3 DNA: TGTGCCAGCAATCGAGCAGGGGGAACCGGGGAGCTGTTTTTT. It yields the protein CASNRAGGTGELFF.

The rearrangement joins TRBV5-1 to TRBJ2-7, with D perhaps TRBD1 or TRBD2 (6 bases each). Trimming removed 0 bases from V and 4 bases from J, with 11 bases in between. CDR3 length equals 14 residues. Per germline, CDR1 SGHRS and CDR2 YFSETQ. The CDR3: CASSLVGGGYEQYF. The DNA for the CDR3 is TGCGCCAGCAGCTTGGTCGGGGGCGGGTACGAGCAGTACTTC. Complete variable domain (other parts from reference TRBV5-1 and TRBJ2-7): KAGVTQTPRYLIKTRGQQVTLSCSPISGHRSVSWYQQTPGQGLQFLFEYFSETQRNKGNFPGRFSGRQFSNSRSEMNVSTLELGDSALYLCASSLVGGGYEQYFGPGTRLTVT.

The chain links TRBV28 to TRBJ2-7; a possible D gene is TRBD2 (6 bases). V was shortened by 5 bases and J by 5 bases, with 16 bases between the two germline ends. Germline CDR1 and CDR2: MDHEN and SYDVKM. The CDR3 consists of 14 residues. CDR3 in amino acids: CASSRYSGGNEQYF. As DNA, the CDR3 is TGTGCCAGCAGTAGGTATTCGGGCGGGAACGAGCAGTACTTC. Using reference TRBV28 and TRBJ2-7 for the parts outside the CDR3, the full variable domain is DVKVTQSSRYLVKRTGEKVFLECVQDMDHENMFWYRQDPGLGLRLIYFSYDVKMKEKGDIPEGYSVSREKKERFSLILESASTNQTSMYLCASSRYSGGNEQYFGPGTRLTVT.

V and J are TRBV5-8 and TRBJ2-5; D uncertain. Trimming removed 0 bases at V and 13 bases at J, with 10 bases between. The CDR3 extends over 11 amino acids. Germline V gene lookup returns CDR1 SGHTS and CDR2 YDEGEE. The CDR3, as DNA: TGTGCCAGCAGCTTGGGGGTGGTGGTGTACTTC. Protein sequence: CASSLGVVVYF.

The V and J genes are TRBV4-1 and TRBJ2-2; D perhaps matches TRBD1 (5 bases). Per the germline V gene, CDR1 is MGHRA and CDR2 is YSYEKL. Trimming stripped 6 bases from V and 6 bases from J, with 20 bases between. CDR3 length equals 16 residues. The CDR3 DNA follows: TGCGCCAGCAGAGGCTTGTTGGGGCCGGGCCCCGGGGAGCTGTTTTTT. Protein: CASRGLLGPGPGELFF.

CDR3: CSVAKGGNTIYF. The CDR3 region has the DNA TGCAGCGTGGCGAAAGGGGGAAACACCATATATTTT. The chain combines TRBV29-1 with TRBJ1-3; D is uncertain. Trimming stripped 6 bases from V and 4 bases from J, with 10 bases between. The CDR3 spans 12 residues. Germline CDR1 SQVTM, CDR2 ANQGSEA.

The chain uses TRBV19 and TRBJ1-3; no clear D gene. The V and J ends lost 5 bases and 4 bases respectively, with 15 bases between them. Germline values: CDR1 LNHDA, CDR2 SQIVND (reference sequence). The CDR3 is 15 amino acids. The DNA for the CDR3 is TGTGCCAGTAGTTTTCATGGGCCGGGAGGAAACACCATATATTTT. Protein product: CASSFHGPGGNTIYF.

This sequence joins TRBV7-2 and TRBJ2-7; 8 positions match TRBD1. The V gene's germline CDR1 is SGHTA and CDR2 FQGNSA. This CDR3 region has 15 residues. The ends lost 2 bases at V and 0 bases at J; junction bases unmatched: 3. The CDR3 nucleotides are TGTGCCAGCAGCTTATTGGGGACAGGCTCCTACGAGCAGTACTTC. Encoded protein: CASSLLGTGSYEQYF.

The chain carries TRBV20-1 and TRBJ2-7; D is undetermined. CDR1 and CDR2 (germline): DFQATT, SNEGSKA (reference sequence). The CDR3 is made up of 11 amino acids. V was clipped by 5 bases and J by 2 bases, with 7 bases between them. The CDR3 DNA follows: TGCAGTGCTTTCTCGACCTACGAGCAGTACTTC. Its protein is CSAFSTYEQYF.

V usage is TRBV27 and J usage is TRBJ1-1; D gene ambiguous. CDR1 is MNHEY, CDR2 SMNVEV, per germline (reference sequence). V was pared by 1 base and J by 5 bases, with 17 bases between. This CDR3 has 16 amino acids. This chain's CDR3 is CASSLLFGEVGTEAFF. CDR3 nucleotides: TGTGCCAGCAGTTTATTGTTCGGGGAGGTCGGGACTGAAGCTTTCTTT.

This chain uses TRBV4-1 with TRBJ1-2; D not certain. V lost 0 bases to trimming and J lost 8 bases, with 10 bases between them. This CDR3 has 13 amino acids. CDR1 MGHRA and CDR2 YSYEKL come from the germline V gene. CDR3 DNA: TGCGCCAGCAGCCAAGATCAGCAGCGGGGCTACACCTTC. This translates into CASSQDQQRGYTF.

This rearrangement joins TRBV4-1 to TRBJ1-1; possibly TRBD1 for D (6 bases). This CDR3 has 12 residues. Germline loops: CDR1 MGHRA, CDR2 YSYEKL. The ends were cut back, 4 bases at V and 4 bases at J, with 7 bases in the middle. In DNA, the CDR3 is TGCGCCAGCAGCCCGACAGGCACTGAAGCTTTCTTT. It encodes CASSPTGTEAFF.

This sequence joins TRBV5-4 and TRBJ2-7; TRBD2 agrees at 8 bases. This CDR3 comprises 15 residues. Germline CDR1 SGHNT, CDR2 YYREEE (reference sequence). Trimming cost V 0 bases and J 4 bases; bases outside gene matches: 6. The CDR3 sequence: CASSLGAGEGYEQYF. The DNA of the CDR3 is TGTGCCAGCAGCTTGGGAGCGGGAGAGGGGTACGAGCAGTACTTC. Full variable domain (missing parts from reference TRBV5-4 and TRBJ2-7): ETGVTQSPTHLIKTRGQQVTLRCSSQSGHNTVSWYQQALGQGPQFIFQYYREEENGRGNFPPRFSGLQFPNYSSELNVNALELDDSALYLCASSLGAGEGYEQYFGPGTRLTVT.

The V gene is TRBV5-1, the J gene TRBJ2-2; D may be TRBD2 (6 bases). CDR3 length: 16 amino acids. Germline V gives CDR1 SGHRS, CDR2 YFSETQ. Deletions cut 1 base from V and 3 bases from J, with 13 bases between. The CDR3, as DNA: TGCGCCAGCAGCTTGACGACTAGTCGCGACACCGGGGAGCTGTTTTTT. It specifies CASSLTTSRDTGELFF.

The CDR3 sequence: CASSVGTNTEAFF. DNA for the CDR3: TGTGCCAGCAGCGTTGGGACGAACACTGAAGCTTTCTTT. The chain carries TRBV14 and TRBJ1-1, with D perhaps TRBD1 (5 bases). Deletions cut 5 bases from V and 1 base from J, with 8 bases between. This CDR3 has 13 residues. The germline V gene encodes CDR1 SGHDN and CDR2 FVKESK.

This clone came up once. The V gene is TRBV2, the J gene TRBJ2-2; the D gene is possibly TRBD2 (6 bases). Trimming stripped 5 bases from V and 2 bases from J, with 12 bases between. The CDR3 runs to 15 residues. Germline-derived CDR1 and CDR2 are SNHLY and FYNNEI. The CDR3 sequence: CASSRNSGNTGELFF. The CDR3 DNA sequence: TGTGCCAGCAGTAGGAATAGCGGTAACACCGGGGAGCTGTTTTTT.

This chain links TRBV11-2 with TRBJ2-1; no reliable D call. V lost 1 base and J 8 bases, leaving 9 bases between the germline ends. The CDR3 is made up of 13 amino acids. Germline V gives CDR1 SGHAT, CDR2 FQNNGV. This chain's CDR3 is CASSLVPFDEQFF. The CDR3 nucleotides are TGTGCCAGCAGCTTAGTCCCTTTTGATGAGCAGTTCTTC.

The chain uses TRBV7-8 and TRBJ1-4; D is undetermined. This CDR3 has 13 amino acids. V lost 1 base to trimming and J lost 7 bases, with 7 bases between them. CDR1 is SGHVS, CDR2 FQNEAQ, per germline. Here the CDR3 reads CASSLEAREKLFF. CDR3 nucleotides: TGTGCCAGCAGCTTAGAGGCCCGTGAAAAACTGTTTTTT.

This chain uses TRBV19 with TRBJ2-3, with a possible D match to TRBD1 (5 bases). Trimming took off 3 bases at V and 1 base at J, with 20 bases between the two ends. The V gene's germline CDR1 is LNHDA and CDR2 SQIVND (reference sequence). CDR3 length equals 18 residues. The CDR3 region is CASSIVWGPAIGTDTQYF. DNA of the CDR3: TGTGCCAGTAGTATTGTGTGGGGCCCCGCTATAGGCACAGATACGCAGTATTTT.

The chain uses TRBV7-2 and TRBJ2-2, with a weak D call TRBD2 (5 bases). There are 16 residues in the CDR3. V lost 4 bases and J 6 bases, leaving 18 bases between the germline ends. Per the germline V gene, CDR1 is SGHTA and CDR2 is FQGNSA. CDR3 coding DNA: TGTGCCAGCAGCTCCCATCGGGATTTCGTCCCCGGGGAGCTGTTTTTT. Its protein is CASSSHRDFVPGELFF.

The chain joins TRBV6-4 to TRBJ1-4, with 8 bases lining up with TRBD1. Trimming took 4 bases from V and 2 from J; bases not matched to a gene: 3. Germline V CDR1 and CDR2: MRHNA, SNTAGT. The CDR3 is 15 residues long. CDR3 amino acids: CASSVDRGTNEKLFF. The CDR3 nucleotides are TGTGCCAGCAGTGTCGACAGGGGTACTAATGAAAAACTGTTTTTT.

The J gene is TRBJ2-3, the V gene TRBV11-2, with 7 bases that match TRBD1. With V trimmed by 5 bases and J by 2 bases, 10 bases remained unmatched. The length of the CDR3 is 16 residues. Per the germline V gene, CDR1 is SGHAT and CDR2 is FQNNGV. The CDR3 spells CASSPRPGTVTDTQYF. The CDR3 region has the DNA TGTGCCAGCAGCCCTAGACCCGGGACAGTCACAGATACGCAGTATTTT.

This CDR3 reads CAWSGQGQSSYNSPLHF. The CDR3 DNA follows: TGTGCCTGGAGTGGCCAGGGACAGAGCTCCTATAATTCACCCCTCCACTTT. The chain uses TRBV30 and TRBJ1-6; 7 positions match TRBD1. Trimming removed 1 base from V and 0 bases from J; junction bases left unmatched: 6. The CDR3 sequence is 17 residues long. CDR1 is GTSNPN and CDR2 is SVGIG in the germline V gene (reference sequence).

The chain has TRBV10-3 and TRBJ1-1; D gene unclear. CDR3 length: 14 residues. The germline gives CDR1 ENHRY, CDR2 SYGVKD. Trimming pared 7 bases from V and 4 bases from J, leaving 16 bases between. CDR3 DNA sequence: TGTGCCATCACCCTCTCCTGGGAGATCACTGAAGCTTTCTTT. Its protein product is CAITLSWEITEAFF.

The chain joins TRBV11-2 to TRBJ1-5; 10 bases are a match to TRBD1. CDR3 length: 14 amino acids. Germline V gene sequence: CDR1 SGHAT, CDR2 FQNNGV. V dropped 4 bases and J dropped 6; count of bases not matched to a gene: 3. For the CDR3, the DNA is TGTGCCAGCAGCTCGGGACAGGGGATTCAGCCCCAGCATTTT. This gives the protein CASSSGQGIQPQHF.

This chain joins TRBV7-8 and TRBJ2-1; the D gene is possibly TRBD2 (5 bases). CDR1 SGHVS and CDR2 FQNEAQ come from the germline V gene. The germline V and J ends were trimmed by 0 bases and 5 bases, with 14 bases remaining between them. The CDR3 spans 16 residues. In nucleotides, the CDR3 is TGTGCCAGCAGCTTAGCGCGTCTAGCCTGGAACAATGAGCAGTTCTTC. This encodes CASSLARLAWNNEQFF.

The rearrangement links TRBV28 to TRBJ1-5, with 10 nucleotides matching TRBD1. This CDR3 has 16 amino acids. After removal of 4 bases from V and 1 base from J, the junction contained 4 bases not matched to a gene. Looked up from germline, CDR1 is MDHEN and CDR2 is SYDVKM. The DNA of the CDR3 is TGTGCCAGCAGTTACGGGACAGGGGTCAGCAATCAGCCCCAGCATTTT. It translates to CASSYGTGVSNQPQHF.

V gene TRBV7-9 combines with J gene TRBJ2-2; D is ambiguous. This CDR3 has 18 residues. Trimming removed 2 bases from V and 3 bases from J, with 19 bases in between. The germline V gene encodes CDR1 SEHNR and CDR2 FQNEAQ (reference sequence). CDR3 protein: CASSLLRFSESHTGELFF. The CDR3 region has the DNA TGTGCCAGCAGCTTACTAAGGTTTTCCGAGAGCCACACCGGGGAGCTGTTTTTT. Using reference TRBV7-9 and TRBJ2-2 for the parts outside the CDR3, the full variable domain is DTGVSQNPRHKITKRGQNVTFRCDPISEHNRLYWYRQTLGQGPEFLTYFQNEAQLEKSRLLSDRFSAERPKGSFSTLEIQRTEQGDSAMYLCASSLLRFSESHTGELFFGEGSRLTVL.

The chain joins TRBV5-6 to TRBJ1-5, with TRBD1 identical over 7 bases. CDR3 length equals 16 residues. V gave up 0 bases and J gave up 3 bases; unmatched junction bases: 6. Looked up from germline, CDR1 is SGHDT and CDR2 is YYEEEE. The CDR3 reads CASSLGQGNYNQPQHF. The CDR3 bases are TGTGCCAGCAGCTTGGGACAGGGAAACTACAATCAGCCCCAGCATTTT.